Shown below are 23 T cell receptor beta chains from a single sample sequenced in a study of vaccination and CD4 T cells after COVID-19 (dated by TCRdb to between 2021 and 2024). These receptors have no identified antigens. The treatment or condition label of this sample denotes: roughly 10-day PBMC culture with coronavirus spike peptide pools or control peptides (ViraFEST assay). The library was prepared using PCR. TCRdb shows the sequencer as Illumina iSeq 100. At the Johns Hopkins FTIC core, DNA from the cultured CD4+ T cells underwent TCR sequencing with the Oncomine TCR Beta short-read assay. In-frame beta chains were kept once TCRdb had trimmed the public reads at Q25 with fastp and called clones with MiXCR. Entries are consolidated by CDR3 protein sequence, retaining the most common genes and DNA. Across this sample there are some 16,000 distinct CDR3 sequences, with 52% seen only once. The top ten constitute around an eighth of the sample.

Sequencing used CD4+ T cells from blood, cultured in vitro. These receptors were obtained from a human donor who had recovered from COVID-19.

The rearrangement joins TRBV2 to TRBJ2-3; D may match TRBD1 or TRBD2 (6 bases each). The CDR3 spans 15 residues. V shed 6 bases and J shed 0 bases, with 13 bases lying between them. CDR1 is SNHLY and CDR2 is FYNNEI in the germline V gene. DNA of the CDR3: TGTGCCAGCAGGGGTACGGGGGCCAGCACAGATACGCAGTATTTT. Protein: CASRGTGASTDTQYF.

The V and J genes are TRBV24-1 and TRBJ2-2; TRBD1 matches 8 bases. The CDR3 runs 15 residues. V lost 4 bases to trimming and J lost 4 bases; unmatched junction nucleotides: 4. Per the germline V gene, CDR1 is KGHDR and CDR2 is SFDVKD. DNA of the CDR3: TGTGCCACCAGTGAGGGCAGGGGGCCCACCGGGGAGCTGTTTTTT. Residues: CATSEGRGPTGELFF.

CDR3 in DNA: TGTGCCAGCAGCACTAGACAGAATGGGGAGAAGCCCCAGCATTTT. Residues: CASSTRQNGEKPQHF. The J gene is TRBJ1-5, the V gene TRBV6-2 or TRBV6-3; weak D call: TRBD1 (5 bases). The ends were cut back, 6 bases at V and 8 bases at J, with 20 bases in the middle. The CDR3 sequence is 15 residues long. Per the germline V gene, CDR1 is MNHEY and CDR2 is SVGEGT.

J is TRBJ2-1 and V is TRBV11-2, with TRBD1 matching over 7 bases. Germline V gene lookup returns CDR1 SGHAT and CDR2 FQNNGV. The CDR3 has 16 residues. Unmatched junction bases numbered 5, after V lost 3 bases and J lost 0 bases. Here the CDR3 DNA reads TGTGCCAGCAGCTTGAGGGACAGAGACTCCTACAATGAGCAGTTCTTC. Its translation: CASSLRDRDSYNEQFF.

This clonotype appeared a few times. The V and J genes are TRBV12-3 or TRBV12-4 and TRBJ1-3; weak D call: TRBD1 (5 bases). Trimming cost V 5 bases and J 10 bases, with 12 bases left between them. The CDR3 runs 12 residues. This chain's CDR3 is CASSLRGRTIYF. DNA for the CDR3: TGTGCCAGCAGTCTACGGGGGAGGACCATATATTTT.

This chain links TRBV7-9 with TRBJ2-7, with 10 bases identical to TRBD1. Losses at the gene ends were 5 bases for V and 4 bases for J; bases not matched to a gene: 8. Germline V lookup: CDR1 SEHNR, CDR2 FQNEAQ (reference sequence). The CDR3 is 15 residues long. The CDR3 sequence: CASSVAGTGDYEQYF. CDR3 DNA: TGTGCCAGCAGCGTCGCCGGGACAGGGGATTACGAGCAGTACTTC.

CDR3 bases: TGTGCCAGCAGTTACTCAACGAGCGGTCGATACTCCTACGAGCAGTACTTC. Its translation: CASSYSTSGRYSYEQYF. The genes are TRBV6-5 and TRBJ2-7; D possibly corresponds to TRBD2 (5 bases). V lost 0 bases and J 0 bases, leaving 15 bases between the germline ends. The CDR3 is 17 residues long. CDR1 is MNHEY and CDR2 is SVGAGI in the germline V gene.

The chain employs TRBV20-1 and TRBJ2-1, with 11 positions matching TRBD2. Germline V gene lookup returns CDR1 DFQATT and CDR2 SNEGSKA (reference sequence). Unmatched junction bases numbered 8, after V lost 3 bases and J lost 4 bases. The CDR3 sequence is 16 residues long. This CDR3 reads CSASDLTSGKYNEQFF. Written as DNA, the CDR3 is TGCAGTGCTAGCGACTTGACTAGCGGGAAGTACAATGAGCAGTTCTTC.

This clonotype appeared a few times. The chain links TRBV2 to TRBJ2-2; 9 bases line up with TRBD1. Germline CDR1 SNHLY, CDR2 FYNNEI. The CDR3 loop spans 15 amino acids. V lost 2 bases and J lost 4; bases outside the gene matches: 2. The CDR3: CASSEWTGATGELFF. The CDR3 nucleotides are TGTGCCAGCAGTGAATGGACAGGGGCCACCGGGGAGCTGTTTTTT.

This chain joins TRBV5-1 and TRBJ2-5; possible D gene TRBD2, 6 bases. The germline gives CDR1 SGHRS, CDR2 YFSETQ. This CDR3 is 15 amino acids long. Trimming cost V 3 bases and J 5 bases, with 17 bases left between them. CDR3 region: CASSWGNRRGETQYF. The CDR3 bases are TGCGCCAGCAGCTGGGGGAACCGACGGGGGGAGACCCAGTACTTC.

This chain links TRBV6-5 with TRBJ2-3; D not resolved. Trimming took 4 bases from V and 4 from J, leaving 6 bases between them. CDR3 size: 12 residues. Germline CDR1 reads MNHEY; CDR2 reads SVGAGI. The CDR3 DNA reads as TGTGCCAGCAGTTTACCAGCAGATACGCAGTATTTT. This encodes CASSLPADTQYF.

The rearrangement uses TRBV2 and TRBJ1-1; D gene uncertain. CDR1 SNHLY and CDR2 FYNNEI come from the germline V gene. The CDR3 contains 11 residues. V was clipped by 8 bases and J by 13 bases, with 17 bases between them. The CDR3 DNA reads as TGTGCCAGCGCCCAGACTGGGAAGTGTTTCTTT. Translating gives CASAQTGKCFF.

Comments on this clonotype: An end of the junction does not agree with germline; a read error may underlie this. This rearrangement joins TRBV7-2 to TRBJ2-2; 11 nucleotides align to TRBD1. This CDR3 region has 15 residues. CDR1 and CDR2 (germline): SGHTA, FQGNSA. The CDR3 sequence is CASSPGTGGTGELSF. The CDR3 DNA sequence: TGTGCCAGCAGCCCCGGGACAGGGGGAACCGGGGAGCTGTCTTTT.

V is TRBV6-5 and J is TRBJ1-2, with 8 nucleotides matching TRBD1. Germline CDR1 reads MNHEY; CDR2 reads SVGAGI. CDR3 length equals 16 residues. With 0 bases clipped from V and 8 bases from J, the junction kept 11 bases outside the gene matches. CDR3 loop: CASSYSGQGAIGGYTF. The DNA for the CDR3 is TGTGCCAGCAGTTACTCTGGTCAGGGGGCGATAGGCGGCTACACCTTC.

This clonotype was detected only once. The CDR3 spells CASSSYRDRNTEAFF. In nucleotides, the CDR3 is TGTGCCAGTAGTTCGTACCGGGACCGAAACACTGAAGCTTTCTTT. The J gene is TRBJ1-1, the V gene TRBV19; tentatively, D is TRBD1 (5 bases). The V end was cut by 5 bases, the J end by 2 bases, with 15 bases between. The CDR3 totals 15 residues. CDR1 and CDR2 from the germline V gene are LNHDA and SQIVND (reference sequence).

The chain combines TRBV20-1 with TRBJ1-4; no clear D gene. V was pared by 4 bases and J by 5 bases, with 11 bases between. CDR3 length: 13 amino acids. The V gene's germline CDR1 is DFQATT and CDR2 SNEGSKA (reference sequence). The CDR3 region is CSATAQLNEKLFF. Written as DNA, the CDR3 is TGCAGTGCTACGGCACAGCTGAATGAAAAACTGTTTTTT.

Only a few counts were recorded for this clonotype. This rearrangement joins TRBV7-9 to TRBJ1-4; 7 nucleotides agree with TRBD1. CDR1 is SEHNR and CDR2 is FQNEAQ in the germline V gene (reference sequence). CDR3 length equals 15 residues. Losses at the gene ends were 6 bases for V and 6 bases for J; bases not matched to a gene: 10. The CDR3 DNA reads as TGTGCCAGCAGGAATCGACAGGGACTAGATGAAAAACTGTTTTTT. This codes for CASRNRQGLDEKLFF.

This clonotype appeared a few times. The chain couples TRBV12-3 or TRBV12-4 to TRBJ1-5; the D is unclear. The CDR3 is 13 amino acids. V was trimmed by 4 bases and J by 3 bases, leaving 7 bases between them. The CDR3: CASSSVHNQPQHF. As DNA, the CDR3 is TGTGCCAGCAGTTCCGTCCACAATCAGCCCCAGCATTTT.

There are a few counts of this clonotype. This chain connects TRBV27 to TRBJ2-5; D unclear. The CDR3 sequence is 13 residues long. Germline assignment: CDR1 MNHEY and CDR2 SMNVEV (reference sequence). The ends were cut back, 6 bases at V and 7 bases at J, with 15 bases in the middle. The CDR3 reads CASRSSTLGTQYF. The CDR3, as DNA: TGTGCCAGCAGGTCATCTACCCTAGGGACCCAGTACTTC.

The chain recombines TRBV10-2 with TRBJ1-4; D remains unclear. This CDR3 contains 13 residues. Germline V gene sequence: CDR1 WSHSY, CDR2 SAAADI. V was pared by 3 bases and J by 8 bases, with 10 bases between. The DNA for the CDR3 is TGCGCCAGCAGTGAATCACAAGGCGAAAAACTGTTTTTT. Its protein product is CASSESQGEKLFF.

The genes are TRBV4-1 and TRBJ1-1; the D gene is possibly TRBD1 (5 bases). Germline CDR1 is MGHRA and CDR2 is YSYEKL. This CDR3 region has 15 residues. Trimming left V 4 bases short and J 1 base short, with 13 bases between. The CDR3 bases are TGCGCCAGCAGCCGCCCCGGGGCGGGGAACACTGAAGCTTTCTTT. Translation: CASSRPGAGNTEAFF.

The chain employs TRBV7-3 and TRBJ2-1, with no clear D. CDR1 SGHTA and CDR2 FQGTGA come from the germline V gene. Trimming removed 2 bases from V and 8 bases from J, with 13 bases in between. The CDR3 runs to 14 residues. CDR3 nucleotides: TGTGCCAGCAGCTTATTGGCTCCTTTGGATGAGCAGTTCTTC. Its translation: CASSLLAPLDEQFF.

This clonotype was seen a few times. This chain joins TRBV6-2 or TRBV6-3 and TRBJ2-5; D is undetermined. The CDR3 totals 15 residues. From germline, CDR1 is MNHEY and CDR2 SVGEGT. Trimming shortened V by 6 bases and J by 5 bases, and 19 bases separated the two germline ends. CDR3 residues: CASSRTRHLRETQYF. The CDR3 nucleotides are TGTGCCAGCAGCCGCACCCGCCATTTAAGGGAGACCCAGTACTTC.